This TCR beta chain emerged from a study of blood T cell repertoires in COVID-19. Study as a whole: Sites across the United States, Italy and Spain contributed samples from acute and convalescent COVID-19. In each case, the material was cDNA or gDNA derived from T cells, B-cell-depleted T cells, or PBMCs.

The method was immunoSEQ multiplex PCR; TCRdb's version includes in-frame clones alone and lacks a portion of them. The profile shows around 280,000 clones, 87% of them singletons. Sequencing used peripheral blood. This clonotype originated in a woman aged 45-65 years who had recovered from COVID-19.

The CDR3, as DNA: TGTGCCAGCAGCTTAAGTGGCAGTGAGACGCTATCTAGAGGCTACACCTTC. Translating gives CASSLSGSETLSRGYTF. V usage is TRBV7-8 and J usage is TRBJ1-2; no clear D gene. The CDR3 is 17 amino acids. The V end lost 2 bases, the J end lost 8 bases, and 24 bases lay between the germline ends. CDR1 is SGHVS and CDR2 is FQNEAQ in the germline V gene.